One sample yielded the 20 T cell receptor beta chains listed below, sequenced in a study of follicular helper T cells after annual influenza vaccination. TCRdb's table, derived via immunoSEQ multiplex PCR, lists solely in-frame clones and lacks some. The sample has several thousand clones; about 80% are singletons. This sample's time point: 2014-2015 season, pre-vaccination. This specimen was CXCR5+ CD38- circulating T follicular helper cells from blood, taken on the day of influenza vaccination. Subset here: circulating Tfh, non-naive CD4+CXCR5+PD-1+ (ICOS+CD38+ or ICOS-CD38-). The receptors were sampled from an adult who received the influenza vaccine.

The J gene is TRBJ1-1, the V gene TRBV2, with D hard to call. The CDR3 runs 12 residues. Germline V gene sequence: CDR1 SNHLY, CDR2 FYNNEI. Trimming left V 8 bases short and J 0 bases short, with 7 bases between. In DNA, the CDR3 is TGTGCCAGCCACTATGTGAACACTGAAGCTTTCTTT. It is translated as CASHYVNTEAFF.

The gene calls are TRBV7-9 and TRBJ2-5, with TRBD1 identical over 7 bases. CDR1 and CDR2 (germline): SEHNR, FQNEAQ (reference sequence). The CDR3 covers 14 residues. The trim removed 5 bases at V and 3 bases at J, leaving 6 bases unmatched. CDR3 region: CASSPRDREETQYF. For the CDR3, the DNA is TGTGCCAGCAGCCCCAGAGACAGGGAAGAGACCCAGTACTTC.

The chain is built from TRBV20-1 and TRBJ1-5; D gene uncertain. Germline V gene sequence: CDR1 DFQATT, CDR2 SNEGSKA (reference sequence). Trimming left V 3 bases short and J 12 bases short, with 12 bases between. The CDR3 has 11 amino acids. CDR3 DNA sequence: TGCAGTGCTAGGCCCTTCGGGGACCAGCATTTT. This sequence encodes CSARPFGDQHF.

The chain is built from TRBV7-2 and TRBJ1-3; D gene unclear. The length of the CDR3 is 13 residues. With 1 base removed from V and 4 bases from J, the gap between germline ends came to 5 bases. Germline V gene lookup returns CDR1 SGHTA and CDR2 FQGNSA. DNA for the CDR3: TGTGCCAGCAGCTTAGTCTCGGGAAACACCATATATTTT. Amino acids: CASSLVSGNTIYF.

V gene TRBV5-1 combines with J gene TRBJ2-3; 8 nucleotides match TRBD1. V trimming: 6 bases; J trimming: 5 bases; junction bases outside the gene matches: 5. Germline CDR1 reads SGHRS; CDR2 reads YFSETQ. The CDR3 length is 13 residues. In DNA form, the CDR3 reads TGCGCCAGCACCCAGGGGGCGGGAGATACGCAGTATTTT. Translating it yields CASTQGAGDTQYF.

This clone was detected only once. The chain couples TRBV28 to TRBJ1-5; D is perhaps TRBD1 (5 bases). The germline V gene has CDR1 MDHEN and CDR2 SYDVKM. The V end was cut by 3 bases, the J end by 7 bases, with 7 bases between. This CDR3 has 12 residues. The CDR3 sequence is CASSLGEQPQHF. For the CDR3, the DNA is TGTGCCAGCAGTTTGGGGGAACAGCCCCAGCATTTT.

The chain employs TRBV7-2 and TRBJ1-2; 7 bases are a match to TRBD1. CDR1 is SGHTA and CDR2 is FQGNSA in the germline V gene. There are 13 residues in the CDR3. With V trimmed by 5 bases and J by 3 bases, 3 bases remained unmatched. CDR3 sequence: CASSPGQDYGYTF. CDR3 DNA: TGTGCCAGCAGCCCCGGACAGGACTATGGCTACACCTTC.

The chain couples TRBV27 to TRBJ1-5; possible D gene TRBD1, 5 bases. CDR3 length equals 16 residues. Germline V gene lookup returns CDR1 MNHEY and CDR2 SMNVEV (reference sequence). V was pared by 5 bases and J by 6 bases, with 20 bases between. The CDR3 nucleotides are TGTGCCAGCAGTCCGTCGGGGCTCGGCCCCAGTCAGCCCCAGCATTTT. Its translation: CASSPSGLGPSQPQHF.

This rearrangement joins TRBV19 to TRBJ2-2; 14 bases are shared with TRBD2. V was clipped by 4 bases and J by 7 bases; unmatched bases: 8. The CDR3 extends over 17 amino acids. CDR1 is LNHDA, CDR2 SQIVND, per germline (reference sequence). CDR3 sequence: CASSRGTSGSQYGELFF. CDR3 nucleotides: TGTGCCAGTAGTAGGGGGACTAGCGGGAGTCAGTACGGGGAGCTGTTTTTT.

This clone was seen once. V gene TRBV10-1 combines with J gene TRBJ2-1, with D perhaps matching TRBD1 or TRBD2 (5 bases each). V lost 3 bases and J lost 8, with 8 bases in between. CDR1 WNHNN and CDR2 SYGVQD come from the germline V gene (reference sequence). This CDR3 contains 12 residues. The CDR3 sequence: CASSDWDDEQFF. Written as DNA, the CDR3 is TGCGCCAGCAGTGATTGGGACGATGAGCAGTTCTTC.

The J gene is TRBJ1-3, the V gene TRBV29-1; unclear D gene. Germline V gene lookup returns CDR1 SQVTM and CDR2 ANQGSEA. V was pared by 4 bases and J by 3 bases, with 10 bases between. This CDR3 has 13 residues. The CDR3 sequence: CSVGASGGNTIYF. CDR3 DNA: TGCAGCGTTGGGGCTTCGGGTGGAAACACCATATATTTT.

The chain joins TRBV29-1 to TRBJ2-7, with a possible D match to TRBD1 (6 bases). Germline CDR1 reads SQVTM; CDR2 reads ANQGSEA. The CDR3 loop spans 11 amino acids. Trimming pared 4 bases from V and 2 bases from J, leaving 6 bases between. The DNA of the CDR3 is TGCAGCGTTGGGACAGCCTACGAGCAGTACTTC. Amino acid sequence: CSVGTAYEQYF.

The chain combines TRBV6-5 with TRBJ2-5, with 11 bases matching TRBD2. Losses at the gene ends were 7 bases for V and 4 bases for J; bases not matched to a gene: 8. The CDR3 spans 15 residues. Germline V gene data show CDR1 as MNHEY and CDR2 as SVGAGI. CDR3 protein: CASMVSGRGRETQYF. Here the CDR3 DNA reads TGTGCCAGCATGGTTAGCGGGAGGGGGAGAGAGACCCAGTACTTC.

The rearrangement joins TRBV2 to TRBJ1-2; D ambiguous. V lost 0 bases and J lost 2, with 7 bases in between. Germline loops: CDR1 SNHLY, CDR2 FYNNEI. CDR3 length: 14 residues. Here the CDR3 DNA reads TGTGCCAGCAGTGAAGCCAGGTTAAACTATGGCTACACCTTC. Protein product: CASSEARLNYGYTF.

The chain links TRBV5-8 to TRBJ2-7, with unresolved D. The length of the CDR3 is 13 residues. Trimming took 4 bases from V and 5 from J, leaving 13 bases between them. CDR1 SGHTS and CDR2 YDEGEE come from the germline V gene. CDR3 region: CASSPSGSNEQYF. CDR3 bases: TGTGCCAGCAGCCCCTCGGGTTCGAACGAGCAGTACTTC. The variable domain in full, with the rest retrieved from reference TRBV5-8 and TRBJ2-7, is EAGVTQSPTHLIKTRGQQATLRCSPISGHTSVYWYQQALGLGLQFLLWYDEGEERNRGNFPPRFSGRQFPNYSSELNVNALELEDSALYLCASSPSGSNEQYFGPGTRLTVT.

The chain combines TRBV6-5 with TRBJ2-5; no definite D call. Looked up from germline, CDR1 is MNHEY and CDR2 is SVGAGI. V lost 4 bases, J lost 5 bases, and 14 bases lay in between. This CDR3 contains 14 residues. The CDR3 reads CASSSPRGAETQYF. The CDR3 nucleotides read TGTGCCAGCAGTTCCCCTCGTGGCGCGGAGACCCAGTACTTC.

The chain combines TRBV5-5 with TRBJ2-1; D possibly corresponds to TRBD1 (6 bases). CDR3 length equals 12 residues. V was trimmed by 1 base and J by 9 bases, leaving 8 bases between them. The germline V gene has CDR1 SGHKS and CDR2 YYEKEE (reference sequence). The CDR3 sequence is CASSLQGFEQFF. The CDR3 coding sequence is TGTGCCAGCAGCTTGCAGGGGTTTGAGCAGTTCTTC.

V is TRBV11-2 and J is TRBJ2-1, with D tentatively TRBD1 or TRBD2 (6 bases each). The V gene lost 1 base and the J gene lost 5 bases, with 18 bases spanning the gap. The CDR3 extends over 17 amino acids. CDR1 is SGHAT, CDR2 FQNNGV, per germline. The chain's CDR3 is CASSLGRGRDTHNEQFF. CDR3 bases: TGTGCCAGCAGCTTAGGGAGGGGTCGGGACACCCACAATGAGCAGTTCTTC.

A single count supports this clone. The J gene is TRBJ2-1, the V gene TRBV11-2, with 8 bases aligning to TRBD1. The J segment lost 7 bases and the V segment lost 2 bases, leaving 7 bases of the junction unmatched. Germline loops: CDR1 SGHAT, CDR2 FQNNGV. The CDR3 has 15 amino acids. The CDR3 sequence: CASSLLRTGFNEQFF. Here the CDR3 DNA reads TGTGCCAGCAGCTTACTAAGGACAGGGTTTAATGAGCAGTTCTTC.

The rearrangement links TRBV5-4 to TRBJ2-3; 7 nucleotides line up with TRBD2. Trimming took 0 bases from V and 2 from J; bases not matched to a gene: 6. CDR3 length equals 16 residues. Germline assignment: CDR1 SGHNT and CDR2 YYREEE (reference sequence). Here the CDR3 reads CASSLVGGGPTDTQYF. The CDR3 DNA follows: TGTGCCAGCAGCTTGGTGGGGGGGGGACCCACAGATACGCAGTATTTT.